Reported below is one T cell receptor (beta chain). Profiling relied on immunoSEQ multiplex PCR, and the TCRdb table lists in-frame clones only, not all of them. The profile covers fewer than 35,000 clones, with approximately 91% appearing a single time and around 45% taken by the ten largest. The sample comes from a study of T cell responses to AZD1222 COVID-19 vaccine. Sequenced here: peripheral blood, sampled on day 0 of AZD1222 vaccination. This receptor was taken from an adult in good health.

In nucleotides, the CDR3 is TGTGCCAGCAGCGTAGAAAGACAGGGCCTGGAAAAACTGTTTTTT. Its translation: CASSVERQGLEKLFF. The chain has TRBV9 and TRBJ1-4; 7 bases map to TRBD1. CDR1 and CDR2 (germline): SGDLS, YYNGEE. This CDR3 region has 15 residues. J gave up 8 bases and V 0 bases, and 7 bases lay outside the gene matches.